A single sample is the source of the 9 T cell receptor beta chains below, sequenced in a study of graft-versus-host responses after intestinal transplantation (dated by TCRdb to about 2021). Intraepithelial and lamina propria lymphocytes were isolated from graft specimens using dithiothreitol, EDTA incubations and collagenase D digestion. Libraries came from the immunoSEQ multiplex PCR assay. TCRdb's version of the immuneACCESS table is confined to in-frame rearrangements and falls short of the full clone set. An unresolved V gene accounts for under half of the shortfall where checked; the remainder is of unknown origin. This sample comprises 37,000 or so clones, about nine tenths of them detected only once. The ten largest clones take up roughly 17% of the sample. Sequences were derived from ileum tissue, sampled roughly 200 days after intestinal transplant. All receptors come from a human patient who received an intestinal transplant, so some T cells may come from the graft donor.

This chain uses TRBV7-9 with TRBJ2-6, with a tentative D call TRBD2 (6 bases). The CDR3 consists of 15 residues. Per germline, CDR1 SEHNR and CDR2 FQNEAQ (reference sequence). The germline V and J ends were trimmed by 5 bases and 1 base, with 9 bases remaining between them. The CDR3 sequence: CASSPGLSGANVLTF. The CDR3 region has the DNA TGTGCCAGCAGCCCGGGACTTTCTGGGGCCAACGTCCTGACTTTC.

The chain is built from TRBV18 and TRBJ1-1, with D unresolved. The CDR3 consists of 13 residues. V lost 1 base and J lost 3, with 6 bases in between. From germline, CDR1 is KGHSH and CDR2 LQKENI. CDR3 sequence reads: CASSPRSDTEAFF. The CDR3 DNA is TGTGCCAGCTCACCACGAAGCGACACTGAAGCTTTCTTT. Variable domain in full (rest from reference TRBV18 and TRBJ1-1): NAGVMQNPRHLVRRRGQEARLRCSPMKGHSHVYWYRQLPEEGLKFMVYLQKENIIDESGMPKERFSAEFPKEGPSILRIQQVVRGDSAAYFCASSPRSDTEAFFGQGTRLTVV.

V and J are TRBV11-2 and TRBJ2-7, with 11 bases fitting TRBD1. V gave up 5 bases and J gave up 1 base; unmatched junction bases: 10. The CDR3 has 17 residues. Germline CDR1 reads SGHAT; CDR2 reads FQNNGV. The CDR3 DNA reads as TGTGCCAGCAGCAAAGGGACAGGGGGTACTAGGTCCTACGAGCAGTACTTC. It specifies CASSKGTGGTRSYEQYF. Full variable domain (outside the CDR3, taken from reference TRBV11-2 and TRBJ2-7): EAGVAQSPRYKIIEKRQSVAFWCNPISGHATLYWYQQILGQGPKLLIQFQNNGVVDDSQLPKDRFSAERLKGVDSTLKIQPAKLEDSAVYLCASSKGTGGTRSYEQYFGPGTRLTVT.

The gene calls are TRBV5-6 and TRBJ2-1; 7 bases agree with TRBD2. V trimming: 5 bases; J trimming: 0 bases; junction bases outside the gene matches: 5. The CDR3 has 15 residues. In germline, CDR1 is SGHDT, CDR2 YYEEEE. DNA of the CDR3: TGTGCCAGCAGGGTGGGGGGGGGCTCCTACAATGAGCAGTTCTTC. Protein: CASRVGGGSYNEQFF.

Written as DNA, the CDR3 is TGTGCCAGCCGCCGGCCTTCCCGGGGGCAAGAGACCCAGTACTTC. As protein: CASRRPSRGQETQYF. The rearrangement uses TRBV5-4 and TRBJ2-5; the D gene is possibly TRBD2 (6 bases). This CDR3 region has 15 residues. Looked up from germline, CDR1 is SGHNT and CDR2 is YYREEE (reference sequence). Trimming removed 7 bases from V and 2 bases from J, with 18 bases in between.

The rearrangement uses TRBV14 and TRBJ1-2; the D is unclear. V gave up 2 bases and J gave up 2 bases, with 18 bases separating them. The CDR3 is made up of 17 amino acids. CDR1 is SGHDN, CDR2 FVKESK, per germline. The CDR3 DNA follows: TGTGCCAGCAGCCAAAAGAATAGTAAGGGAGGGAACTATGGCTACACCTTC. Residues: CASSQKNSKGGNYGYTF.

V and J are TRBV28 and TRBJ1-5; D is undetermined. Trimming shortened V by 5 bases and J by 0 bases, and 11 bases separated the two germline ends. Germline CDR1 is MDHEN and CDR2 is SYDVKM. The length of the CDR3 is 15 residues. CDR3 amino acids: CASSPRRYSNQPQHF. CDR3 nucleotide sequence: TGTGCCAGCAGTCCAAGGAGGTATAGCAATCAGCCCCAGCATTTT.

This rearrangement joins TRBV7-2 to TRBJ2-7; 7 nucleotides align to TRBD1. Germline trimming cut 4 bases from V and 7 bases from J; bases unmatched to any gene: 7. The CDR3 totals 13 residues. Germline V gives CDR1 SGHTA, CDR2 FQGNSA. CDR3 DNA: TGTGCCAGCAGCTGGGGGACAGCGAAGGAGCAGTACTTC. Residues: CASSWGTAKEQYF. The variable domain in full, completed from reference TRBV7-2 and TRBJ2-7, reads GAGVSQSPSNKVTEKGKDVELRCDPISGHTALYWYRQSLGQGLEFLIYFQGNSAPDKSGLPSDRFSAERTGGSVSTLTIQRTQQEDSAVYLCASSWGTAKEQYFGPGTRLTVT.

The rearrangement joins TRBV6-5 to TRBJ2-5, with D perhaps assigned TRBD1 or TRBD2 (5 bases each). CDR1 and CDR2 (germline): MNHEY, SVGAGI. Trimming took 6 bases from V and 4 from J, leaving 6 bases between them. The CDR3 extends over 11 amino acids. For the CDR3, the DNA is TGTGCCAGCAGGAGGGGAGAGACCCAGTACTTC. This gives the protein CASRRGETQYF.